The 7 T cell receptor beta chains given below trace back to one sample, sequenced in a study of cytomegalovirus exposure and HLA in healthy donors. The primer mix had 60 Vbeta and 13 Jbeta primers. Measured with immunoSEQ multiplex PCR; TCRdb has only the in-frame clones, and not every one. The data show about 170,000 clones, about 88% seen once. Specimen: PBMCs. The receptors derive from a man under 40 in good health and CMV-seropositive.

This chain joins TRBV11-2 and TRBJ2-1, with TRBD2 identical over 9 bases. CDR1 is SGHAT and CDR2 is FQNNGV in the germline V gene. Trimming removed 1 base from V and 4 bases from J; junction bases left unmatched: 14. This CDR3 has 19 residues. The CDR3, as DNA: TGTGCCAGCAGCTTAGGGGCGGCTAGCGGGACACCTCTTTACAATGAGCAGTTCTTC. This translates into CASSLGAASGTPLYNEQFF. Full variable domain (outside the CDR3, taken from reference TRBV11-2 and TRBJ2-1): EAGVAQSPRYKIIEKRQSVAFWCNPISGHATLYWYQQILGQGPKLLIQFQNNGVVDDSQLPKDRFSAERLKGVDSTLKIQPAKLEDSAVYLCASSLGAASGTPLYNEQFFGPGTRLTVL.

This chain joins TRBV5-1 and TRBJ2-7; a possible D gene is TRBD2 (6 bases). Germline values: CDR1 SGHRS, CDR2 YFSETQ. CDR3 length equals 16 residues. Trimming stripped 4 bases from V and 0 bases from J, with 17 bases between. The CDR3 DNA follows: TGCGCCAGCAGCCCCCAGGCGGGATTGAACTCCTACGAGCAGTACTTC. Its protein is CASSPQAGLNSYEQYF.

V is TRBV7-3 and J is TRBJ1-1, with TRBD1 matching 7 bases. The ends lost 5 bases at V and 7 bases at J; junction bases unmatched: 16. CDR1 SGHTA and CDR2 FQGTGA come from the germline V gene. This CDR3 is built from 16 residues. CDR3 region: CASSPTHNPGGSEAFF. The CDR3 DNA reads TGTGCCAGCAGCCCGACCCATAATCCAGGGGGTAGTGAAGCTTTCTTT. The full variable domain, completed using reference TRBV7-3 and TRBJ1-1, is GAGVSQTPSNKVTEKGKYVELRCDPISGHTALYWYRQSLGQGPEFLIYFQGTGAADDSGLPNDRFFAVRPEGSVSTLKIQRTERGDSAVYLCASSPTHNPGGSEAFFGQGTRLTVV.

The chain carries TRBV7-2 and TRBJ2-7; 14 bases agree with TRBD2. The CDR3 runs 18 residues. Germline CDR1 SGHTA, CDR2 FQGNSA. V gave up 5 bases and J gave up 6 bases; unmatched junction bases: 15. CDR3 DNA: TGTGCCAGCAGCCTTCACCCCGGGACTAGCGGGAGAATTGGCGAGCAGTACTTC. This translates into CASSLHPGTSGRIGEQYF.

Only one count was recorded for this clone. The chain carries TRBV7-9 and TRBJ2-1, with 7 bases that match TRBD2. Germline CDR1 and CDR2: SEHNR and FQNEAQ (reference sequence). The CDR3 totals 16 residues. J gave up 6 bases and V 1 base, and 9 bases lay outside the gene matches. The CDR3 coding sequence is TGTGCCAGCAGCTTAGGCGGGAGAATCAAAACCAATGAGCAGTTCTTC. Its translation is CASSLGGRIKTNEQFF. Based on the CDR3 plus reference TRBV7-9 and TRBJ2-1, the full variable domain is DTGVSQNPRHKITKRGQNVTFRCDPISEHNRLYWYRQTLGQGPEFLTYFQNEAQLEKSRLLSDRFSAERPKGSFSTLEIQRTEQGDSAMYLCASSLGGRIKTNEQFFGPGTRLTVL.

The chain recombines TRBV6-6 with TRBJ1-1, with 7 bases matching TRBD1. This CDR3 contains 13 residues. Trimming took 8 bases from V and 0 from J; bases not matched to a gene: 3. Looked up from germline, CDR1 is MNHNY and CDR2 is SVGAGI (reference sequence). The CDR3 region has the DNA TGTGCCAGCTGGGGACAGCTGAACACTGAAGCTTTCTTT. Residues: CASWGQLNTEAFF.

The chain employs TRBV4-2 and TRBJ2-1; weak D call: TRBD2 (5 bases). V was clipped by 0 bases and J by 8 bases, with 14 bases between them. Germline CDR1 LGHNA, CDR2 YNFKEQ. This CDR3 has 15 amino acids. The chain's CDR3 is CASSQDFDSAYEQFF. The CDR3 DNA reads TGTGCCAGCAGCCAAGATTTCGATAGCGCCTATGAGCAGTTCTTC.